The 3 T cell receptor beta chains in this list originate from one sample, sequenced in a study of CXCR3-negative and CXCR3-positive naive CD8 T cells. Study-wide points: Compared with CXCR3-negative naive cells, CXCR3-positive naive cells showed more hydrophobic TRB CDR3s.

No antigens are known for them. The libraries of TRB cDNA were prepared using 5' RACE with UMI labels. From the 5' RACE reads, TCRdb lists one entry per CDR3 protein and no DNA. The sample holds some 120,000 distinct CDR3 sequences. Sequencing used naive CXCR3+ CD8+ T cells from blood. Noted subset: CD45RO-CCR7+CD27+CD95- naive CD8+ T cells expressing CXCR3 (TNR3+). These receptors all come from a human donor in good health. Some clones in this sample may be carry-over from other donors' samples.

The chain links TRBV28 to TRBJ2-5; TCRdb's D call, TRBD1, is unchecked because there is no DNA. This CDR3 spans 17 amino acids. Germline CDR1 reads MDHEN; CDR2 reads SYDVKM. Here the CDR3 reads CASSFRKPTGAQETQYF.

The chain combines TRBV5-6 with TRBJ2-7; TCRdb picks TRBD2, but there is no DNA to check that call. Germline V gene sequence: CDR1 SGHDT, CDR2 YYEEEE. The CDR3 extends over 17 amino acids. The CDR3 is CASSLAGANRPKYEQYF. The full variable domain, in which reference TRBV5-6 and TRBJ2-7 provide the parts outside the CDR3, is DAGVTQSPTHLIKTRGQQVTLRCSPKSGHDTVSWYQQALGQGPQFIFQYYEEEERQRGNFPDRFSGHQFPNYSSELNVNALLLGDSALYLCASSLAGANRPKYEQYFGPGTRLTVT.

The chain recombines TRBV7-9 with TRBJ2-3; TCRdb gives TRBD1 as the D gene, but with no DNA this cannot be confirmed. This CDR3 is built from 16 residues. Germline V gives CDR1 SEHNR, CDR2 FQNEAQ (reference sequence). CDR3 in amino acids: CASSLWQGAYTDTQYF.